Shown below are 7 T cell receptor beta chains from a single sample sequenced in a study of T cells in localized non-small cell lung cancer. Assay: immunoSEQ multiplex PCR; the TCRdb copy retains only in-frame clones and omits some. Of 90,000 to 95,000 clones in the sample, roughly 90% are singletons; the top ten hold more than 14%. Here the sequenced sample was peripheral blood, taken before any cancer treatment. The receptors were sampled from a man between 40 and 75 years old with stage I squamous cell lung carcinoma.

This rearrangement joins TRBV2 to TRBJ1-2; the D is unclear. Trimming left V 7 bases short and J 7 bases short, with 16 bases between. Germline values: CDR1 SNHLY, CDR2 FYNNEI. The CDR3 extends over 13 amino acids. This CDR3 reads CASTLDLKGGYTF. In DNA, the CDR3 is TGTGCCAGCACTCTCGACCTGAAGGGTGGCTACACCTTC.

J is TRBJ1-5 and V is TRBV5-6; possibly TRBD1 for D (6 bases). Per germline, CDR1 SGHDT and CDR2 YYEEEE. Trimming took 2 bases from V and 5 from J, leaving 11 bases between them. The CDR3 covers 14 residues. The CDR3 DNA sequence: TGTGCCAGCAGCTTACAGGGAGGGGATCAGCCCCAGCATTTT. This translates into CASSLQGGDQPQHF.

The chain employs TRBV4-2 and TRBJ2-7; D possibly uses TRBD1 or TRBD2 (5 bases each). The CDR3 runs 14 residues. Trimming removed 4 bases from V and 3 bases from J, with 13 bases in between. The germline V gene encodes CDR1 LGHNA and CDR2 YNFKEQ. The DNA of the CDR3 is TGTGCCAGCAGCCCCACCCGGGACCTCTACGAGCAGTACTTC. It translates to CASSPTRDLYEQYF.

The J gene is TRBJ1-2, the V gene TRBV14, with D unclear. Germline lookup yields CDR1 SGHDN and CDR2 FVKESK. V shed 2 bases and J shed 4 bases, with 5 bases lying between them. This CDR3 region has 12 residues. CDR3 sequence reads: CASSQFIYGYTF. The CDR3 DNA sequence: TGTGCCAGCAGCCAATTCATCTATGGCTACACCTTC.

In this sample, this clone turned up a few times. The chain carries TRBV14 and TRBJ1-6; a possible D gene is TRBD1 (5 bases). Germline V gives CDR1 SGHDN, CDR2 FVKESK. CDR3 length: 14 residues. V lost 4 bases and J 10 bases, leaving 14 bases between the germline ends. The CDR3 reads CASSRQGIGSPLHF. CDR3 nucleotides: TGTGCCAGCAGCCGGCAGGGTATAGGGTCACCCCTCCACTTT.

The rearrangement links TRBV7-9 to TRBJ2-5, with TRBD2 matching 10 bases. Germline V gene lookup returns CDR1 SEHNR and CDR2 FQNEAQ (reference sequence). The CDR3 is 19 amino acids. The V and J ends lost 4 bases and 3 bases, in that order; junction bases with no gene match: 17. As DNA, the CDR3 is TGTGCCAGCAGCTCCCCCAGGGCGGGACTAGCGTTGAGGAAAGAGACCCAGTACTTC. It is translated as CASSSPRAGLALRKETQYF.

V is TRBV30 and J is TRBJ1-1; no reliable D call. The germline CDR1 and CDR2 sequences are GTSNPN and SVGIG (reference sequence). Trimming shortened V by 0 bases and J by 1 base, and 12 bases separated the two germline ends. CDR3 length: 15 amino acids. The CDR3 sequence: CAWSVGGPGNTEAFF. The CDR3 region has the DNA TGTGCCTGGAGTGTTGGCGGACCAGGGAACACTGAAGCTTTCTTT. The variable domain in full, completed from reference TRBV30 and TRBJ1-1, reads SQTIHQWPATLVQPVGSPLSLECTVEGTSNPNLYWYRQAAGRGLQLLFYSVGIGQISSEVPQNLSASRPQDRQFILSSKKLLLSDSGFYLCAWSVGGPGNTEAFFGQGTRLTVV.